This is a list of T cell receptor beta chains from one sample in a study of shared clonotypes between healthy human individuals. Only in-frame clones appear in the TCRdb table, and some are missing; sequencing was by immunoSEQ multiplex PCR. The sample yields approximately 2,000,000 clones, over 85% seen once. Input material: naive CD8+ T cells from PBMCs. These receptor sequences come from a man aged 18 to 29 in good health. Some clones in this sample may be carry-over from other donors' samples. Each CDR3 is given with its conserved first and last residue. The D gene is left open where the match is weak. Size tells how often a clone was seen (once, few, many) or the class of an expanded clone, and some rows leave it out.

D: -
size: -
J: TRBJ2-4
V: TRBV19
CDR3: CASSTYRRGIQYF
DNA: TGTGCCAGTAGTACCTACCGGAGGGGCATTCAGTACTTC

D: TRBD2
size: -
J: TRBJ2-7
V: TRBV19
CDR3: CASSIRGLGSYEQYF
DNA: TGTGCCAGTAGTATTCGGGGACTAGGCTCCTACGAGCAGTACTTC

D: -
size: -
J: TRBJ2-1
V: TRBV6-4
CDR3: CASSDLNNEQFF
DNA: TGTGCCAGCAGTGATCTAAACAATGAGCAGTTCTTC

D: -
size: -
J: TRBJ2-7
V: TRBV4-1
CDR3: CASSQDGYEQYF
DNA: TGCGCCAGCAGCCAAGATGGCTACGAGCAGTACTTC

D: -
size: -
J: TRBJ2-7
V: TRBV28
CDR3: CASSAPPNYYEQYF
DNA: TGTGCCAGCAGTGCACCCCCGAACTATTACGAGCAGTACTTC

D: TRBD1
size: -
J: TRBJ2-7
V: TRBV6-1
CDR3: CASSVLGQGLAEQYF
DNA: TGTGCCAGCAGCGTCCTGGGACAGGGTCTGGCCGAGCAGTACTTC

D: -
size: -
J: TRBJ1-3
V: TRBV28
CDR3: CASSFDSSGNTIYF
DNA: TGTGCCAGCAGTTTCGACAGCTCTGGAAACACCATATATTTT

D: TRBD1
size: -
J: TRBJ2-6
V: TRBV5-1
CDR3: CASSRPGTDVTGANVLTF
DNA: TGCGCCAGCAGCCGCCCCGGGACAGACGTTACTGGGGCCAACGTCCTGACTTTC

D: -
size: few
J: TRBJ1-5
V: TRBV4-2
CDR3: CASSQGSPGPQHF
DNA: TGTGCCAGCAGCCAAGGGTCGCCGGGGCCCCAGCATTTT

D: -
size: -
J: TRBJ2-2
V: TRBV7-9
CDR3: CASSQHPWGTGELFF
DNA: TGTGCCAGCAGCCAACACCCCTGGGGCACCGGGGAGCTGTTTTTT

D: -
size: -
J: TRBJ2-1
V: TRBV9
CDR3: CASSVRTTSEQFF
DNA: TGTGCCAGCAGCGTCAGGACTACCTCAGAGCAGTTCTTC

D: TRBD1
size: -
J: TRBJ2-3
V: TRBV6-1
CDR3: CASSPDRASTDTQYF
DNA: TGTGCCAGCAGTCCGGACAGGGCTAGCACAGATACGCAGTATTTT

D: -
size: -
J: TRBJ2-7
V: TRBV5-4
CDR3: CASSFGLGANSYEQYF
DNA: TGTGCCAGCAGCTTCGGTCTCGGGGCGAACTCCTACGAGCAGTACTTC

D: -
size: -
J: TRBJ2-5
V: TRBV9
CDR3: CASSGLQETQYF
DNA: TGTGCCAGCAGTGGACTCCAAGAGACCCAGTACTTC

D: -
size: -
J: TRBJ2-2
V: TRBV19
CDR3: CASRRLEGGDTGELFF
DNA: TGTGCCAGTAGAAGGTTGGAAGGGGGAGACACCGGGGAGCTGTTTTTT

D: -
size: -
J: TRBJ2-1
V: TRBV5-6
CDR3: CASSLDLSNEQFF
DNA: TGTGCCAGCAGCTTGGATCTCAGCAATGAGCAGTTCTTC

D: TRBD2
size: -
J: TRBJ2-7
V: TRBV7-9
CDR3: CASSLGPAGASEQYF
DNA: TGTGCCAGCAGCTTAGGGCCAGCGGGAGCCTCCGAGCAGTACTTC

D: -
size: -
J: TRBJ1-5
V: TRBV4-2
CDR3: CASSQIPGTPNQPQHF
DNA: TGTGCCAGCAGCCAAATTCCCGGGACTCCCAATCAGCCCCAGCATTTT

D: -
size: -
J: TRBJ2-1
V: TRBV6-5
CDR3: CASSFGASSYNEQFF
DNA: TGTGCCAGCAGTTTCGGGGCTAGCTCCTACAATGAGCAGTTCTTC

D: TRBD1
size: -
J: TRBJ2-7
V: TRBV5-1
CDR3: CASSSRDSYEQYF
DNA: TGCGCCAGCAGCTCACGGGACAGCTACGAGCAGTACTTC

D: TRBD1
size: -
J: TRBJ2-7
V: TRBV7-9
CDR3: CASSPRGTGTGTYEQYF
DNA: TGTGCCAGCAGCCCTCGAGGGACAGGGACAGGAACCTACGAGCAGTACTTC

D: -
size: -
J: TRBJ1-2
V: TRBV11-2
CDR3: CASREGSGYGYTF
DNA: TGTGCCAGCAGGGAGGGGAGTGGCTATGGCTACACCTTC

D: TRBD2
size: -
J: TRBJ2-7
V: TRBV7-2
CDR3: CASSFGLAGGPWEQYF
DNA: TGTGCCAGCAGCTTCGGACTAGCGGGAGGGCCATGGGAGCAGTACTTC

D: -
size: -
J: TRBJ1-5
V: TRBV5-1
CDR3: CASSQRGGNQPQHF
DNA: TGCGCCAGCAGCCAAAGGGGGGGCAATCAGCCCCAGCATTTT

D: -
size: -
J: TRBJ2-5
V: TRBV9
CDR3: CASSVGREDLQETQYF
DNA: TGTGCCAGCAGCGTAGGAAGGGAGGATCTACAAGAGACCCAGTACTTC

D: TRBD1
size: -
J: TRBJ2-3
V: TRBV4-1
CDR3: CASSQDRGDREEDTQYF
DNA: TGCGCCAGCAGCCAAGATCGGGGGGACAGGGAAGAAGATACGCAGTATTTT

D: -
size: -
J: TRBJ2-3
V: TRBV28
CDR3: CASSLFPGTDTQYF
DNA: TGTGCCAGCAGTTTATTTCCGGGGACAGATACGCAGTATTTT